Reported below is one T cell receptor (beta chain). Its antigen is currently unknown. Trimming left V 3 bases short and J 6 bases short, with 15 bases between. The CDR3 contains 15 residues. Germline CDR1 reads ENHRY; CDR2 reads SYGVKD. Using immunoSEQ multiplex PCR, the repertoire was profiled, and TCRdb retains in-frame clones only, with some absent. Found here are 120,000 to 150,000 clones, 90% to 95% of them singletons; the top ten hold roughly 5%. This sample is part of a study of T cell responses to AZD1222 COVID-19 vaccine. The overall study: Second-dose groups at about 4 or about 12 weeks were pooled. General study results and limits: After the peak T cell response, and only then, were repertoires sampled. There were mostly white British donors and more females than males, and clonal diversity was possibly underestimated.

The chain recombines TRBV10-3 with TRBJ1-5, with D maybe TRBD1 (6 bases). This material consisted of peripheral blood, taken on day 0 of AZD1222 vaccination. This receptor was identified in an adult in good health. The CDR3 loop is CAISESKGGAQPQHF. CDR3 in DNA: TGTGCCATCAGTGAATCGAAGGGGGGTGCTCAGCCCCAGCATTTT.